The source of this T cell receptor (beta chain) is a study of CD8 T cells in ankylosing spondylitis. General study results and limits: Some of the motif variants had earlier been found in reactive arthritis patients' fluid and blood. Researchers report that disease-linked clones proved CD8+ and relatively rare in peripheral blood. From matched ankylosing spondylitis synovial fluid, disease-linked clones were reportedly recovered at significantly enriched levels. Made up of roughly 8 highly homologous variants, a TCR beta motif appeared characteristic of ankylosing spondylitis blood.

This clonotype was observed a handful of times. Its antigen is not identified. For TCR beta, libraries came from quantitative 5'-RACE with molecular barcodes. TCRdb fed the 5' RACE reads into MiXCR, producing one record per CDR3 protein. This sample carries more than 500,000 distinct CDR3 sequences, approximately 5.3% of them seen once, and the ten largest clones take under 4.5%. CDR3 length: 16 residues. The V and J ends lost 6 bases and 1 base respectively, with 19 bases between them. Germline V CDR1 and CDR2: DFQATT, SNEGSKA (reference sequence). The sequencing sample was made of blood, either unsorted or a sorted T cell fraction (not recorded which). The receptor was isolated from a male donor with ankylosing spondylitis. The chain links TRBV20-1 to TRBJ2-4; possible D gene TRBD1, 6 bases. Here the CDR3 reads CSAPGQGPLAKNIQYF. The CDR3 bases are TGCAGTGCCCCCGGCCAGGGGCCACTCGCCAAAAACATTCAGTACTTC.